A single sample is the source of the 17 T cell receptor beta chains below, sequenced in a study of Ad26.COV2.S vaccination and SARS-CoV-2 variants. Measured with immunoSEQ multiplex PCR; TCRdb has only the in-frame clones, and not every one. In the table there are roughly 450,000 clones, 90% of which are singletons. Specified treatment: about 20 received Ad26.COV2.S at low or high dose, single or two shots; 5 received placebo; per-sample allocation not given. The study sampled participants on day 63 after the first vaccine or placebo injection. The source material was peripheral blood, sampled in a trial of Ad26.COV2.S vaccine versus placebo. Receptors originate from a person aged 18-65 years who received the Ad26.COV2.S COVID-19 vaccine or a placebo.

The V and J genes are TRBV7-9 and TRBJ1-5; tentative D call: TRBD1 (5 bases). Deletions cut 1 base from V and 3 bases from J, with 7 bases between. The CDR3 covers 14 residues. Germline CDR1 and CDR2: SEHNR and FQNEAQ (reference sequence). The CDR3 DNA sequence: TGTGCCAGCAGCTTAGGGGGGAACAATCAGCCCCAGCATTTT. It yields the protein CASSLGGNNQPQHF. The full variable domain, in which reference TRBV7-9 and TRBJ1-5 provide the parts outside the CDR3, is DTGVSQNPRHKITKRGQNVTFRCDPISEHNRLYWYRQTLGQGPEFLTYFQNEAQLEKSRLLSDRFSAERPKGSFSTLEIQRTEQGDSAMYLCASSLGGNNQPQHFGDGTRLSIL.

Turning to this clone: This same CDR3 is encoded by further DNA sequences in the sample. The V and J genes are TRBV6-4 and TRBJ2-1; tentatively, D is TRBD2 (5 bases). The CDR3 spans 13 residues. CDR1 and CDR2 (germline): MRHNA, SNTAGT. V lost 3 bases to trimming and J lost 3 bases, with 6 bases between them. The CDR3 bases are TGTGCCAGCAGTGAAACTAGCTACAATGAGCAGTTCTTC. It translates to CASSETSYNEQFF.

V and J are TRBV5-8 and TRBJ2-1; weak D call: TRBD1 (6 bases). Germline values: CDR1 SGHTS, CDR2 YDEGEE. Trimming removed 4 bases from V and 8 bases from J, with 16 bases in between. There are 14 residues in the CDR3. CDR3 DNA: TGTGCCAGCAGCAACCCCCGGACAGACCATGAGCAGTTCTTC. It encodes CASSNPRTDHEQFF.

V is TRBV12-3 or TRBV12-4 and J is TRBJ1-2, with TRBD1 as a possible D gene (5 bases). Trimming took off 3 bases at V and 8 bases at J, with 10 bases between the two ends. This CDR3 is built from 12 residues. CDR3 region: CASSLGVGGYTF. CDR3 nucleotides: TGTGCCAGCAGTTTGGGGGTCGGAGGCTACACCTTC.

The V call is TRBV4-3, the J call TRBJ2-7; D call uncertain. The V and J ends lost 0 bases and 3 bases respectively, with 6 bases between them. The CDR3 is 13 residues long. Germline V lookup: CDR1 LGHNA, CDR2 YSLEER. The CDR3 loop is CASSQEVYYEQYF. Written as DNA, the CDR3 is TGCGCCAGCAGCCAAGAGGTCTACTACGAGCAGTACTTC.

The table lists this clone with a count of one. This chain connects TRBV12-3 or TRBV12-4 to TRBJ2-2; D gene unclear. The V gene lost 6 bases and the J gene lost 6 bases, with 11 bases spanning the gap. The CDR3 runs 13 residues. The CDR3: CASSSTRAGELFF. Here the CDR3 DNA reads TGTGCCAGCAGCTCTACCCGGGCCGGGGAGCTGTTTTTT.

The chain combines TRBV6-1 with TRBJ1-2; 10 bases are a match to TRBD1. Unmatched junction bases numbered 4, after V lost 3 bases and J lost 9 bases. Germline V CDR1 and CDR2: MNHNS, SASEGT. The CDR3 has 13 amino acids. The chain's CDR3 is CASSDGTGERYTF. CDR3 in DNA: TGTGCCAGCAGTGATGGGACAGGGGAGCGCTACACCTTC.

This clone is a singleton in its sample. The gene calls are TRBV6-5 and TRBJ1-3; D uncertain. Germline V gene data show CDR1 as MNHEY and CDR2 as SVGAGI. The CDR3 runs 15 residues. The V and J ends lost 3 bases and 0 bases respectively, with 9 bases between them. The CDR3 sequence: CASSYEGISGNTIYF. CDR3 coding DNA: TGTGCCAGCAGTTATGAGGGTATCTCTGGAAACACCATATATTTT.

The chain uses TRBV7-2 and TRBJ2-7, with 7 bases identical to TRBD2. V lost 1 base, J lost 2 bases, and 5 bases stayed unmatched. CDR1 is SGHTA and CDR2 is FQGNSA in the germline V gene. CDR3 length equals 15 residues. CDR3 sequence (DNA): TGTGCCAGCAGCTTAGTTCCTAGCGGAACCTACGAGCAGTACTTC. It is translated as CASSLVPSGTYEQYF. Complete variable domain (other parts from reference TRBV7-2 and TRBJ2-7): GAGVSQSPSNKVTEKGKDVELRCDPISGHTALYWYRQSLGQGLEFLIYFQGNSAPDKSGLPSDRFSAERTGGSVSTLTIQRTQQEDSAVYLCASSLVPSGTYEQYFGPGTRLTVT.

The V and J genes are TRBV5-4 and TRBJ2-1, with 7 bases identical to TRBD2. The CDR3 consists of 16 residues. Looked up from germline, CDR1 is SGHNT and CDR2 is YYREEE (reference sequence). V trimming: 2 bases; J trimming: 5 bases; junction bases outside the gene matches: 10. CDR3 loop: CASSFLASGTNNEQFF. CDR3 in DNA: TGTGCCAGCAGCTTTCTTGCTAGCGGAACCAACAATGAGCAGTTCTTC.

The gene calls are TRBV25-1 and TRBJ2-2; perhaps D is TRBD1 or TRBD2 (5 bases each). The germline CDR1 and CDR2 sequences are MGHDK and SYGVNS. This CDR3 is built from 16 residues. V gave up 4 bases and J gave up 4 bases, with 16 bases separating them. CDR3 coding DNA: TGTGCCAGCAGTGGTAGACCGGGGCGCGGCACCGGGGAGCTGTTTTTT. Translation gives CASSGRPGRGTGELFF.

J is TRBJ1-4 and V is TRBV9; D is possibly TRBD1 (5 bases). Germline CDR1 is SGDLS and CDR2 is YYNGEE. The V end lost 1 base, the J end lost 6 bases, and 10 bases lay between the germline ends. This CDR3 is 14 amino acids long. CDR3 in DNA: TGTGCCAGCAGCGTACAGGGCCTTGATGAAAAACTGTTTTTT. Its protein product is CASSVQGLDEKLFF.

DNA for the CDR3: TGTGCCAGCAGTCCTCGTCCGGGGAAGAACACTGAAGCTTTCTTT. Translating it yields CASSPRPGKNTEAFF. The V gene is TRBV28, the J gene TRBJ1-1; D ambiguous. The V end was cut by 5 bases, the J end by 1 base, with 14 bases between. The CDR3 is 15 amino acids. The germline gives CDR1 MDHEN, CDR2 SYDVKM.

The chain combines TRBV7-9 with TRBJ2-3; possible D gene TRBD1, 5 bases. Germline CDR1 reads SEHNR; CDR2 reads FQNEAQ (reference sequence). The CDR3 is 14 residues long. V gave up 7 bases and J gave up 2 bases, with 13 bases separating them. CDR3 sequence reads: CASTSLGVTDTQYF. Written as DNA, the CDR3 is TGTGCCAGCACCTCGTTAGGGGTCACAGATACGCAGTATTTT.

V and J are TRBV12-3 or TRBV12-4 and TRBJ2-1; 9 bases map to TRBD2. The V and J ends lost 5 bases and 6 bases, in that order; junction bases with no gene match: 2. The CDR3 is 13 residues long. CDR3 nucleotide sequence: TGTGCCAGCAGTGGTAGCGGGAGCAATGAGCAGTTCTTC. This encodes CASSGSGSNEQFF.

The chain uses TRBV7-2 and TRBJ2-7; D is possibly TRBD2 (5 bases). Trimming removed 4 bases at V and 5 bases at J, with 9 bases between. The germline CDR1 and CDR2 sequences are SGHTA and FQGNSA. CDR3 length equals 12 residues. CDR3 in DNA: TGTGCCAGCAGCTCGGACTTTGACGAGCAGTACTTC. This translates into CASSSDFDEQYF.

The chain carries TRBV30 and TRBJ2-1, with 8 bases matching TRBD2. The CDR3 runs 12 residues. After removal of 5 bases from V and 3 bases from J, the junction contained 0 bases not matched to a gene. Germline V lookup: CDR1 GTSNPN, CDR2 SVGIG (reference sequence). The CDR3 DNA reads as TGTGCCTGGGGGACTAGCTACAATGAGCAGTTCTTC. Translation: CAWGTSYNEQFF.